The 24 T cell receptor beta chains below come from one sample, sequenced in a study of memory CD4+ T cells and cytomegalovirus serostatus. Libraries were prepared by immunoSEQ multiplex PCR; TCRdb keeps only in-frame clonotypes and omits some of them. The data hold some 73,000 clones, with roughly 78% observed a single time. Single viable CD3+CD4+CD8-CD45RO+ cells were sorted as the memory CD4+ T cells. Sequencing was carried out using memory CD4+ T cells from blood. Receptors were obtained from an adult in good health and CMV-seropositive.

The CDR3, as DNA: TGTGCCAGCAGCATCGTCTCATCTAGCAATGAGCAGTTCTTC. Protein product: CASSIVSSSNEQFF. This sequence joins TRBV11-3 and TRBJ2-1; D ambiguous. The CDR3 has 14 residues. Trimming left V 5 bases short and J 6 bases short, with 14 bases between. In germline, CDR1 is SGHNT, CDR2 YENEEA.

This CDR3 reads CASSWSGTPRSYNEQFF. The CDR3 nucleotides read TGTGCCAGCAGCTGGAGCGGGACCCCTCGCTCCTACAATGAGCAGTTCTTC. V and J are TRBV7-2 and TRBJ2-1; 7 bases are a match to TRBD2. Germline CDR1 reads SGHTA; CDR2 reads FQGNSA. This CDR3 contains 17 residues. The junction had 9 bases not matched to a gene; V was cut back by 4 bases and J by 0 bases.

V and J are TRBV19 and TRBJ2-3; TRBD2 matches 9 bases. Germline CDR1 is LNHDA and CDR2 is SQIVND (reference sequence). Trimming cost V 7 bases and J 6 bases; bases outside gene matches: 5. CDR3 length equals 13 residues. Written as DNA, the CDR3 is TGTGCCAGTATGGCGGGGGGGAAGGATACGCAGTATTTT. This translates into CASMAGGKDTQYF.

This chain connects TRBV9 to TRBJ2-5; 12 bases match TRBD1. V lost 3 bases and J lost 4; bases outside the gene matches: 1. The CDR3 extends over 14 amino acids. CDR1 SGDLS and CDR2 YYNGEE come from the germline V gene. The CDR3 nucleotides read TGTGCCAGCAGCGCGGGACAGGGGGCAGAGACCCAGTACTTC. Translating gives CASSAGQGAETQYF.

This chain uses TRBV5-1 with TRBJ2-2; D not resolved. V lost 3 bases and J lost 7, with 10 bases in between. The germline V gene encodes CDR1 SGHRS and CDR2 YFSETQ. The CDR3 totals 13 residues. Here the CDR3 DNA reads TGCGCCAGCAGCTCCTACCTCGACGGGGAGCTGTTTTTT. Its protein is CASSSYLDGELFF.

The chain has TRBV7-2 and TRBJ1-3; the D gene is possibly TRBD1 (6 bases). The V end lost 1 base, the J end lost 9 bases, and 10 bases lay between the germline ends. This CDR3 region has 13 residues. In germline, CDR1 is SGHTA, CDR2 FQGNSA. CDR3 DNA: TGTGCCAGCAGCTTAGAACAGGGAGGCACCATATATTTT. It yields the protein CASSLEQGGTIYF.

This clone was counted a few times. The chain employs TRBV7-2 and TRBJ2-1; D is undetermined. The CDR3 has 12 residues. The V end lost 1 base, the J end lost 15 bases, and 13 bases lay between the germline ends. From germline, CDR1 is SGHTA and CDR2 FQGNSA. CDR3 DNA: TGTGCCAGCAGCTTAGACAGATCGGCCAGGTTCTTC. Its protein product is CASSLDRSARFF.

This chain joins TRBV10-3 and TRBJ1-4; TRBD1 aligns across 7 bases. The trim removed 10 bases at V and 1 base at J, leaving 3 bases unmatched. The CDR3 runs to 13 residues. Germline CDR1 is ENHRY and CDR2 is SYGVKD. CDR3 in amino acids: CATWTGTNEKLFF. As DNA, the CDR3 is TGTGCCACCTGGACAGGAACTAATGAAAAACTGTTTTTT.

The chain links TRBV5-6 to TRBJ2-1; 7 bases match TRBD1. CDR3 length: 15 amino acids. Per germline, CDR1 SGHDT and CDR2 YYEEEE. With 4 bases clipped from V and 8 bases from J, the junction kept 12 bases outside the gene matches. CDR3: CASSLDRTGIDEQFF. The CDR3 nucleotides are TGTGCCAGCAGCCTGGACAGGACGGGGATAGATGAGCAGTTCTTC. Combining the CDR3 with reference TRBV5-6 and TRBJ2-1 gives the whole variable domain DAGVTQSPTHLIKTRGQQVTLRCSPKSGHDTVSWYQQALGQGPQFIFQYYEEEERQRGNFPDRFSGHQFPNYSSELNVNALLLGDSALYLCASSLDRTGIDEQFFGPGTRLTVL.

This chain connects TRBV5-1 to TRBJ2-7, with D perhaps TRBD2 (5 bases). The CDR3 extends over 13 amino acids. Germline CDR1 is SGHRS and CDR2 is YFSETQ. V was clipped by 0 bases and J by 7 bases, with 11 bases between them. The CDR3 protein is CASSLATTGEQYF. DNA for the CDR3: TGCGCCAGCAGCTTGGCCACAACGGGAGAGCAGTACTTC.

The chain employs TRBV4-1 and TRBJ1-4; a weak D match, TRBD1 (5 bases). This CDR3 is built from 15 residues. Looked up from germline, CDR1 is MGHRA and CDR2 is YSYEKL. V lost 0 bases, J lost 7 bases, and 12 bases lay in between. For the CDR3, the DNA is TGCGCCAGCAGCCAAGATGGGCAGGGAGGTGAAAAACTGTTTTTT. Encoded protein: CASSQDGQGGEKLFF.

The gene calls are TRBV6-5 and TRBJ1-1; 8 bases line up with TRBD1. The CDR3 totals 15 residues. In germline, CDR1 is MNHEY, CDR2 SVGAGI. V lost 4 bases to trimming and J lost 4 bases; unmatched junction nucleotides: 8. The CDR3 DNA follows: TGTGCCAGCAGTTGGGACGACAGGGGATCCACTGAAGCTTTCTTT. It is translated as CASSWDDRGSTEAFF.

V is TRBV5-1 and J is TRBJ2-3; D call uncertain. Trimming took off 0 bases at V and 2 bases at J, with 10 bases between the two ends. Germline lookup yields CDR1 SGHRS and CDR2 YFSETQ. The CDR3 loop spans 15 amino acids. The CDR3 DNA reads TGCGCCAGCAGCTTGGATTGGCGGAACACAGATACGCAGTATTTT. Translated: CASSLDWRNTDTQYF.

The rearrangement uses TRBV11-2 and TRBJ2-5, with D possibly TRBD2 on 6 matching bases. V gave up 5 bases and J gave up 2 bases, with 15 bases separating them. The CDR3 is made up of 15 amino acids. Germline values: CDR1 SGHAT, CDR2 FQNNGV. The CDR3, as DNA: TGTGCCAGCAGCCTGGGGGGACTGGTACAAGAGACCCAGTACTTC. Its translation: CASSLGGLVQETQYF. The full variable domain, completed using reference TRBV11-2 and TRBJ2-5, is EAGVAQSPRYKIIEKRQSVAFWCNPISGHATLYWYQQILGQGPKLLIQFQNNGVVDDSQLPKDRFSAERLKGVDSTLKIQPAKLEDSAVYLCASSLGGLVQETQYFGPGTRLLVL.

The V gene is TRBV15, the J gene TRBJ2-3, with D possibly TRBD1 on 6 matching bases. The CDR3 spans 18 residues. Germline V lookup: CDR1 LNHNV, CDR2 YYDKDF (reference sequence). V was clipped by 0 bases and J by 5 bases, with 21 bases between them. CDR3 region: CATSRELGSHREKDTQYF. DNA for the CDR3: TGTGCCACCAGCAGAGAATTAGGAAGTCACAGGGAAAAAGATACGCAGTATTTT.

The rearrangement joins TRBV4-3 to TRBJ1-5; 8 bases align to TRBD1. Losses at the gene ends were 3 bases for V and 5 bases for J; bases not matched to a gene: 3. CDR3 size: 14 residues. Germline CDR1 LGHNA, CDR2 YSLEER. CDR3 DNA: TGCGCCAGCAGCCACGGACAGGGCGATCAGCCCCAGCATTTT. As protein: CASSHGQGDQPQHF.

The CDR3: CASSSRPRQGLWVGYTF. As DNA, the CDR3 is TGTGCCAGCAGCTCGAGACCCCGACAGGGATTATGGGTCGGCTACACCTTC. The chain links TRBV11-3 to TRBJ1-2; 7 bases fit TRBD1. V shed 4 bases and J 8 bases; nucleotides not matched to a gene: 19. Germline-derived CDR1 and CDR2 are SGHNT and YENEEA. There are 17 residues in the CDR3. The whole variable domain, filled in from reference TRBV11-3 and TRBJ1-2, reads EAGVVQSPRYKIIEKKQPVAFWCNPISGHNTLYWYLQNLGQGPELLIRYENEEAVDDSQLPKDRFSAERLKGVDSTLKIQPAELGDSAVYLCASSSRPRQGLWVGYTFGSGTRLTVV.

CDR3 in amino acids: CASSLVGDNTDTQYF. CDR3 nucleotide sequence: TGCGCCAGCAGCTTGGTGGGGGACAACACAGATACGCAGTATTTT. This chain uses TRBV5-1 with TRBJ2-3, with TRBD1 as a possible D gene (6 bases). The CDR3 has 15 residues. Deletions cut 0 bases from V and 2 bases from J, with 10 bases between. Germline V gene data show CDR1 as SGHRS and CDR2 as YFSETQ.

This chain joins TRBV13 and TRBJ2-4; D ambiguous. This CDR3 contains 16 residues. Per germline, CDR1 PRHDT and CDR2 FYEKMQ (reference sequence). V dropped 5 bases and J dropped 1 base, with 15 bases sitting between them. Written as DNA, the CDR3 is TGTGCCAGCAGCCCTACAGCAAAGAGGGCCAAAAACATTCAGTACTTC. This codes for CASSPTAKRAKNIQYF. Full variable domain (outside the CDR3, taken from reference TRBV13 and TRBJ2-4): AAGVIQSPRHLIKEKRETATLKCYPIPRHDTVYWYQQGPGQDPQFLISFYEKMQSDKGSIPDRFSAQQFSDYHSELNMSSLELGDSALYFCASSPTAKRAKNIQYFGAGTRLSVL.

V gene TRBV7-6 combines with J gene TRBJ2-3, with no clear D. V was trimmed by 5 bases and J by 6 bases, leaving 9 bases between them. Germline V CDR1 and CDR2: SGHVS, FNYEAQ. The CDR3 covers 12 residues. CDR3 sequence: CASSPLQDTQYF. As DNA, the CDR3 is TGTGCCAGCAGCCCCCTCCAGGATACGCAGTATTTT.

V and J are TRBV29-1 and TRBJ2-5; TRBD1 matches 10 bases. The length of the CDR3 is 14 residues. The V gene end was trimmed by 8 bases and the J gene end by 3 bases; junction bases not matched to a gene: 9. CDR1 SQVTM and CDR2 ANQGSEA come from the germline V gene. The CDR3 is CSHYGGTGEETQYF. CDR3 nucleotides: TGCAGCCATTACGGCGGGACAGGGGAAGAGACCCAGTACTTC.

The rearrangement links TRBV30 to TRBJ2-2, with 10 bases fitting TRBD1. The CDR3 spans 14 residues. Germline V gives CDR1 GTSNPN, CDR2 SVGIG (reference sequence). Trimming at V came to 4 bases and at J to 7 bases, leaving 6 bases not matched to a gene. The CDR3 sequence is CAWTRQGAGGELFF. The DNA of the CDR3 is TGTGCCTGGACCAGACAGGGGGCGGGCGGGGAGCTGTTTTTT.

V and J are TRBV11-3 and TRBJ2-3; 7 bases are shared with TRBD2. The germline gives CDR1 SGHNT, CDR2 YENEEA. Trimming cost V 6 bases and J 6 bases; bases outside gene matches: 6. The CDR3 is made up of 13 amino acids. CDR3 nucleotide sequence: TGTGCCAGCAGGGGGAGGGCCAAGGATACGCAGTATTTT. It specifies CASRGRAKDTQYF.

This clone was found a few times. V usage is TRBV30 and J usage is TRBJ1-1; TRBD1 might be the D (5 bases). Looked up from germline, CDR1 is GTSNPN and CDR2 is SVGIG (reference sequence). V gave up 3 bases and J gave up 1 base, with 9 bases separating them. The CDR3 runs to 13 residues. The CDR3 DNA is TGTGCCTGGAGCCTTGGGGGGAACACTGAAGCTTTCTTT. Its protein is CAWSLGGNTEAFF.